A selection of T cell receptor beta chains follows, all from one sample in a study of cytomegalovirus exposure and HLA in healthy donors. The data were produced by immunoSEQ multiplex PCR, yet TCRdb's version contains in-frame clones alone and is incomplete. The repertoire table contains around 75,000 clones. The sequenced sample consisted of PBMCs. The receptors originated from a man aged 50-59 years in good health and CMV-seropositive. Both conserved end residues are part of each CDR3. The D gene is left open where the match is weak.

j_call d_call v_call cdr3_nt cdr3_aa
TRBJ2-5 - TRBV28 TGTGCCAGCAGTTTAAGGGGAGGAGGGGAGACCCAGTACTTC CASSLRGGGETQYF
TRBJ2-2 - TRBV5-1 TGCGCCAGCAGCTCCCAAGGAGGGCCGAACACCGGGGAGCTGTTTTTT CASSSQGGPNTGELFF
TRBJ2-7 TRBD1 TRBV13 TGTGCCAGCAGCTCCTACTCTGGGGGACAGAAAGGCGACGAGCAGTACTTC CASSSYSGGQKGDEQYF
TRBJ2-5 TRBD2 TRBV7-9 TGTGCCAGCAGCCCGACGACTAGCGGGGGGGCCGGGGCCCAGTACTTC CASSPTTSGGAGAQYF
TRBJ2-5 - TRBV10-1 TGCGCCAGCAGTGAGTCAGGGGGACGGGTGGAGACCCAGTACTTC CASSESGGRVETQYF
TRBJ1-1 TRBD1 TRBV4-1 TGCGCCACCGCCCGGGGACAGGGGCAGGGAGCTTTCTTT CATARGQGQGAFF
TRBJ2-7 - TRBV5-6 TGTGCCAGCAGCCGGACAGTTAACGAGCAGTACTTC CASSRTVNEQYF
TRBJ2-1 - TRBV19 TGTGCCAGTAGTATACAGGGGGGCACCTACAATGAGCAGTTCTTC CASSIQGGTYNEQFF
TRBJ2-2 TRBD2 TRBV28 TGTGCCAGCAGCCCCCCCCTAGCGGCCGGGGAGCTGTTTTTT CASSPPLAAGELFF
TRBJ2-2 TRBD2 TRBV30 TGTGCCTGGAGGGGGGGACTAGCGGCCACCGGGGAGCTGTTTTTT CAWRGGLAATGELFF
TRBJ2-5 - TRBV6-1 TGTGCCAGCAATGGGACACCAAAAGAGACCCAGTACTTC CASNGTPKETQYF
TRBJ1-1 TRBD1 TRBV5-1 TGCGCCAGCAGGTCCGGGACAGGGTACACTGAAGCTTTCTTT CASRSGTGYTEAFF
TRBJ1-4 - TRBV4-1 TGCGCCAGCAGCCTCATGAGGCCAGGGGATTCAACTAATGAAAAACTGTTTTTT CASSLMRPGDSTNEKLFF
TRBJ2-1 TRBD2 TRBV19 TGTGCCAGTAGCCAACCCGCGTTGACTAGCGGGAGTGCCAATGAGCAGTTCTTC CASSQPALTSGSANEQFF
TRBJ1-2 - TRBV6-5 TGTGCCAGCAGGGGGACGGGACTCGCTGGCTACACCTTC CASRGTGLAGYTF
TRBJ1-2 TRBD1 TRBV19 TGTGCCAGTAGTATTGGGACAGGGTACGACTATGGCTACACCTTC CASSIGTGYDYGYTF
TRBJ1-2 - TRBV7-9 TGTGCCAGCAGCTTGACGGGACTCGACGGGGATGGCTACACCTTC CASSLTGLDGDGYTF
TRBJ2-2 TRBD2 TRBV18 TGTGCCAGCTCACCACCGTCCGGACTAGCGGTAACCGGGGAGCTGTTTTTT CASSPPSGLAVTGELFF
TRBJ1-2 - TRBV6-5 TGTGCCAGCAGTGACCAGGGGACCTATGGCTACACCTTC CASSDQGTYGYTF
TRBJ1-6 TRBD1 TRBV2 TGTGCCAGCAGTGATGACAGGGCCTATAATTCACCCCTCCACTTT CASSDDRAYNSPLHF
TRBJ2-2 TRBD1 TRBV28 TGTGCCAGCAGCATTCTGCGGAGAACAGGGGGATCGTTAACCGGGGAGCTGTTTTTT CASSILRRTGGSLTGELFF
TRBJ1-2 TRBD1 TRBV5-4 TGTGCCAGCAGCCCGCAGATACAGGGGCTCTATGGCTACACCTTC CASSPQIQGLYGYTF
TRBJ1-6 - TRBV10-1 TGCGCCAGCAGCCCCGACAGGAATAATTCACCCCTCCACTTT CASSPDRNNSPLHF
TRBJ1-4 TRBD1 TRBV4-2 TGTGCCAGCAGCCAAGATAAAGGACAGGGGTGGGAAAAACTGTTTTTT CASSQDKGQGWEKLFF
TRBJ1-2 TRBD1 TRBV18 TGTGCCAGCCATGACCCAGGGGGGTATGGCTACACCTTC CASHDPGGYGYTF
TRBJ1-2 TRBD1 TRBV19 TGTGCCAGTAGTATCTCCGGACAGGGGGCCAATGGCTACACCTTC CASSISGQGANGYTF
TRBJ1-6 - TRBV30 TGTGCCTGGGACAGCCTTAATTCACCCCTCCACTTT CAWDSLNSPLHF
TRBJ1-4 - TRBV5-6 TGTGCCAGCAGCTCTTACAGGGATGAAAAACTGTTTTTT CASSSYRDEKLFF
TRBJ2-5 - TRBV11-3 TGTGCCAGCAGCCACAGGACAGTGGGCAGGAAGGAGACCCAGTACTTC CASSHRTVGRKETQYF
TRBJ2-7 - TRBV7-9 TGTGCCAGCAGCTTAAAGACAGGCAGCGCCTACGAGCAGTACTTC CASSLKTGSAYEQYF
TRBJ2-3 - TRBV9 TGTGCCAGCAGCGACACAGGGTCCGGGTATACGCAGTATTTT CASSDTGSGYTQYF
TRBJ1-2 TRBD1 TRBV7-8 TGTGCCAGCAGCTTAGGGGACAGGGGTTATGGCTACACCTTC CASSLGDRGYGYTF
TRBJ2-6 TRBD2 TRBV7-6 TGTGCCAGCAGCCACCAAGGACTAGCGGGCGGGGCCAACGTCCTGACTTTC CASSHQGLAGGANVLTF
TRBJ1-1 - TRBV5-6 TGTGCCAGCAGCTTCCGACAGAACACTGAAGCTTTCTTT CASSFRQNTEAFF
TRBJ2-2 TRBD2 TRBV15 TGTGCCACCAGCAGTTCCCCTAGCGGGCCCACCGGGGAGCTGTTTTTT CATSSSPSGPTGELFF
TRBJ2-3 TRBD2 TRBV19 TGTGTCTCCAGCAAGTTGGAGGGTCTAGCGGTTAGCACAGATACGCAGTATTTT CVSSKLEGLAVSTDTQYF
TRBJ2-5 - TRBV18 TGTGCCAGCTCACCTCAGACATCAACGGACTTAGGCGAGACCCAGTACTTC CASSPQTSTDLGETQYF
TRBJ1-2 - TRBV2 TGTGCCAGCAGTGAAAGTCTGCAGGCCGCGGGGGGCTACACCTTC CASSESLQAAGGYTF
TRBJ1-2 - TRBV6-6 TGTGCCAGCAGTTACTCGCGGGAGATCTATGGCTACACCTTC CASSYSREIYGYTF
TRBJ2-6 - TRBV18 TGTGCCAGCTCACCACTTTCGGGGATGGCGTCTGGGGCCAACGTCCTGACTTTC CASSPLSGMASGANVLTF
TRBJ2-4 TRBD2 TRBV9 TGTGCCAGCAGCGAAGAGCGGGGGGGCCGAGACATTCAGTACTTC CASSEERGGRDIQYF
TRBJ1-4 TRBD1 TRBV19 TGTGCCAGTAGTATCGAGACAGGGGACGAAAAACTGTTTTTT CASSIETGDEKLFF
TRBJ1-2 - TRBV30 TGTGCCTGGAGTGTCGAGGGCTATGGCTACACCTTC CAWSVEGYGYTF
TRBJ1-1 - TRBV28 TGTGCCAGCAGTTTCTCTGCGGGTTGGGTCACTGAAGCTTTCTTT CASSFSAGWVTEAFF
TRBJ2-5 TRBD2 TRBV18 TGTGCCAGCTCACCGACGACTAGCGGTGGTGAGACCCAGTACTTC CASSPTTSGGETQYF
TRBJ2-7 TRBD1 TRBV19 TGTGCCAGTAGTATAGAGCCGACAGGGTACGAGCAGTACTTC CASSIEPTGYEQYF
TRBJ2-2 TRBD1 TRBV19 TGTGCCAGCAAAATAGGGGGCGAAAGTTCCGGGGAGCTGTTTTTT CASKIGGESSGELFF
TRBJ1-1 - TRBV6-5 TGTGCCAGCTTTGAAGGGGCCCAATCGAACACTGAAGCTTTCTTT CASFEGAQSNTEAFF
TRBJ1-2 TRBD1 TRBV2 TGTGCCATCCCGGGACAGGGTGATTTTGGTGGCTACACCTTC CAIPGQGDFGGYTF
TRBJ2-1 - TRBV10-3 TGTGCCTCCGGGGAAGGGTACAATGAGCAGTTCTTC CASGEGYNEQFF
TRBJ2-5 TRBD2 TRBV10-3 TGTGCCATCGGGGAACTAGCGGGATCTGCGGAGACCCAGTACTTC CAIGELAGSAETQYF
TRBJ2-2 - TRBV7-7 TGTGCCAGCAGCCGGGCGAACACCGGGGAGCTGTTTTTT CASSRANTGELFF
TRBJ1-1 - TRBV4-2 TGTGCCAGCAGCCAAGATGTTCGGGGCACTGAAGCTTTCTTT CASSQDVRGTEAFF
TRBJ2-1 TRBD1 TRBV5-1 TGCGCCAGCAGCCCCGGACAGGCTTACAATGAGCAGTTCTTC CASSPGQAYNEQFF
TRBJ1-4 - TRBV7-2 TGTGCCAGCAGCTCCCCCCTGAGGGAAAAACTGTTTTTT CASSSPLREKLFF
TRBJ2-3 - TRBV6-1 TGTGCCAGCAGTGCAACTTCCAGCACAGATACGCAGTATTTT CASSATSSTDTQYF
TRBJ2-3 TRBD2 TRBV4-1 TGCGCCAGCAGCCAAGAGTACTCAGCGGGGGGAGGGGGAGATACGCAGTATTTT CASSQEYSAGGGGDTQYF
TRBJ2-3 - TRBV6-1 TGTGCCAGCAATGGGTTCGGGGAGGATACGCAGTATTTT CASNGFGEDTQYF
TRBJ1-5 TRBD1 TRBV4-1 TGCGCCAGCAGCCACCCTCTCGGGACAGGGGGCCAGCAGCCCCAGCATTTT CASSHPLGTGGQQPQHF